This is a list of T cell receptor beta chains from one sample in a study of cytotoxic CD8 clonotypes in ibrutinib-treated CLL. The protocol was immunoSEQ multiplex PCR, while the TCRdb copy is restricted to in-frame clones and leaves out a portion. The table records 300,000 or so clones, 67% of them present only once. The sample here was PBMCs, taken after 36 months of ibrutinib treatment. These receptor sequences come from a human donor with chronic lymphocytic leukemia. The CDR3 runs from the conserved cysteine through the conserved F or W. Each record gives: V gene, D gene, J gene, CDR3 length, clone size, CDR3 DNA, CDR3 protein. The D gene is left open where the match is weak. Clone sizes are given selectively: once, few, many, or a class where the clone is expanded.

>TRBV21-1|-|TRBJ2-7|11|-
TGTGCCAGCGAAGTCGGCTACGAGCAGTACTTC
CASEVGYEQYF
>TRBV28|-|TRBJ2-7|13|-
TGTGCCAGCTATCAGGGGGGCTCCTACGAGCAGTACTTC
CASYQGGSYEQYF
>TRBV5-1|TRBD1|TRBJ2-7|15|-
TGCGCCAGTGGACAGGGGGGCCCGCCTCCCTACGAGCAGTACTTC
CASGQGGPPPYEQYF
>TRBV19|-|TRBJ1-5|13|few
TGTGCCAGTAGTATAATCCTCGGTCAGCCCCAGCATTTT
CASSIILGQPQHF
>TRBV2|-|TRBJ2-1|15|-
TGTGCCAGCAGTGAAGACAGCAGCTCCTACAATGAGCAGTTCTTC
CASSEDSSSYNEQFF
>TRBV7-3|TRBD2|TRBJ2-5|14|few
TGTGCCAGCAGCTTCCTAGCGGGTCAAGAGACCCAGTACTTC
CASSFLAGQETQYF
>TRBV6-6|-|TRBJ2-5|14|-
TGTGCCAGCAGTTACTACAGGGAGCGAGAGACCCAGTACTTC
CASSYYRERETQYF
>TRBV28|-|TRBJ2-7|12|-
TGTGCCAGCAGTAAAGGAGGGGGCGAGCAGTACTTC
CASSKGGGEQYF
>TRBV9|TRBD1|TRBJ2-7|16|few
TGTGCCAGCAGCGTAAGCCGGGACAGCTCAGACTACGAGCAGTACTTC
CASSVSRDSSDYEQYF
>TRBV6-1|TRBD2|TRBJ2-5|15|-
TGTGCCAGCACCGGGGTAGCGGGGGTCCAAGAGACCCAGTACTTC
CASTGVAGVQETQYF
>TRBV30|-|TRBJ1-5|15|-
TGTGCCTGGGGTTTCGGGCCGCGGGGCAATCAGCCCCAGCATTTT
CAWGFGPRGNQPQHF
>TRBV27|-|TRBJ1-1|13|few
TGTGCCAGCAGTTTAGGTCGGTACACTGAAGCTTTCTTT
CASSLGRYTEAFF
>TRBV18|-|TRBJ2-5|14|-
TGTGCCAGCTCACGACGCGACAGTCAAGAGACCCAGTACTTC
CASSRRDSQETQYF
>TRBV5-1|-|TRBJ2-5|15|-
TGCGCCAGCAGCCGCGCGAGAGGGGACCAAGAGACCCAGTACTTC
CASSRARGDQETQYF
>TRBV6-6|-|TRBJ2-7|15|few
TGTGCCAGCAGTTACGCCGCCTCCCCTACCGGCGAGCAGTACTTC
CASSYAASPTGEQYF
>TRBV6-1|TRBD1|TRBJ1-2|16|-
TGTGCCAGCAGTGCCTCCGGGACAGGGTTTAACTATGGCTACACCTTC
CASSASGTGFNYGYTF
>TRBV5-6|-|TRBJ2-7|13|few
TGTGCCAGCAGCTTTGGGACAACCTACGAGCAGTACTTC
CASSFGTTYEQYF
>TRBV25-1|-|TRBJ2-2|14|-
TGTGCCAGCAGTACCGGGGCCCACACCGGGGAGCTGTTTTTT
CASSTGAHTGELFF
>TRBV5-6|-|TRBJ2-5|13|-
TGTGCCAGCAGCTTGTTTAAGCAAGAGACCCAGTACTTC
CASSLFKQETQYF
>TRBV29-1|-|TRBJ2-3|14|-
TGCAGCGTTGTTAAGGGAAGGGGCACAGATACGCAGTATTTT
CSVVKGRGTDTQYF
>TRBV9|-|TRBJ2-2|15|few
TGTGCCAGCAGCAGAGACAGGGAGGACACCGGGGAGCTGTTTTTT
CASSRDREDTGELFF
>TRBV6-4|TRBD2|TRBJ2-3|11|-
TGTGCCGCCTCTTATGCGGGAGAGGCGTATTTT
CAASYAGEAYF
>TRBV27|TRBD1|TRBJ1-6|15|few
TGTGCCAGCAGCCCGGGACAGGGGATAATTTCACCCCTCCACTTT
CASSPGQGIISPLHF
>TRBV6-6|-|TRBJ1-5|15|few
TGTGCCAGCAGCCTCTTGGGGTATAGCAATCAGCCCCAGCATTTT
CASSLLGYSNQPQHF
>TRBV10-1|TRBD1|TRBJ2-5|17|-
TGCGCCAGCAGTAAAGGAGGGACAGGGGTTAACCAAGAGACCCAGTACTTC
CASSKGGTGVNQETQYF
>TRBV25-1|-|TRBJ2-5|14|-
TGTGCCAGCAGCTATTCCCCAGGGAGGGAGACCCAGTACTTC
CASSYSPGRETQYF
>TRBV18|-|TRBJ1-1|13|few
TGTGCCAGCTCCGAGGTCGTGAACACTGAAGCTTTCTTT
CASSEVVNTEAFF
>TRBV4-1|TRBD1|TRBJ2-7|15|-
TGCGCCAGCAGCCAAGTCGTGACAGGGGATTACGAGCAGTACTTC
CASSQVVTGDYEQYF
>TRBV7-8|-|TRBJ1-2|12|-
TGTGCCAGCAGCTTACAGGGTCATGGCTACACCTTC
CASSLQGHGYTF
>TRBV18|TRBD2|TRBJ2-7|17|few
TGTGCCAGCTCACCGGTTGCCCTAGCGGGAGCCACCTACGAGCAGTACTTC
CASSPVALAGATYEQYF
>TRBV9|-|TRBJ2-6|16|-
TGTGCCAGCAGCGGGGTCAAATTCTCTGGGGCCAACGTCCTGACTTTC
CASSGVKFSGANVLTF
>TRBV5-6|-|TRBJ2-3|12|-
TGTGCCAGCAGCTTGGCAGGGGCTCCGCAGTATTTT
CASSLAGAPQYF
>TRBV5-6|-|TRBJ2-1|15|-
TGTGCCAGCAGCCCCATCCCCGTCGCGTACAATGAGCAGTTCTTC
CASSPIPVAYNEQFF
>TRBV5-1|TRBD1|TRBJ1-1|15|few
TGCGCCAGCACATCAGACAGGGCCTCGAACACTGAAGCTTTCTTT
CASTSDRASNTEAFF
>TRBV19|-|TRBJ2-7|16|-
TGTGCCAGTAGTATGGGCCTTAGGGGAACCCCCTACGAGCAGTACTTC
CASSMGLRGTPYEQYF